This T cell receptor (beta chain) was found in a study of blood T cells in healthy people across ages. It was with a sample-barcoded 5' primer and a J-beta primer mix that a second PCR of about 6 to 11 cycles was run. TCRdb re-derived calls from the 5' RACE reads in MiXCR, one entry per CDR3 protein. The sample yields more than 650,000 distinct CDR3 sequences, around 25% seen once. The CDR3 covers 19 residues. The ends lost 1 base at V and 2 bases at J; junction bases unmatched: 11. Germline V lookup: CDR1 SEHNR, CDR2 FQNEAQ (reference sequence). These data were also filed under a second study, of T cells of mothers and their children. That report adds: Reads recorded for TCR beta CDR3 numbered over 10 million per mother and around 2.8 million per child. Mothers and children who were related shared slightly more overlap than unrelated pairs, but not significantly more.

This TCR was sampled from a boy aged 5-17 years in good health. The V gene is TRBV7-9, the J gene TRBJ2-4, with TRBD1 matching 10 bases. The specimen sequenced was blood. CDR3 protein: CASSLDRDRGTGTKNIQYF. The CDR3 DNA reads as TGTGCCAGCAGCTTAGACCGGGACAGGGGAACGGGGACCAAAAACATTCAGTACTTC.